The T cell receptor (beta chain) described here comes from a study of T-cell reconstitution after alpha-beta-depleted transplantation in children. The CDR3 totals 14 residues. The germline V and J ends were trimmed by 3 bases and 8 bases, with 14 bases remaining between them. Germline CDR1 reads SGHKS; CDR2 reads YYEKEE (reference sequence). Unique molecular identifiers were incorporated when the TCRbeta library was constructed. TCRdb re-called the PCR reads through MiXCR, storing one row per CDR3 protein. This sample has some 530,000 distinct CDR3 sequences, with approximately 12% found just once. The sequence was obtained from a human donor who donated a stem cell graft to a child with combined immunodeficiency. The rearrangement joins TRBV5-5 to TRBJ1-4; a possible D gene is TRBD1 (5 bases). The specimen comprised PBMCs from the stem cell graft donor, sampled from the stem cell graft. CDR3 DNA sequence: TGTGCCAGCAGCTACCGGGGCCAGGAGGAAAAACTGTTTTTT. Its translation is CASSYRGQEEKLFF.